The T cell receptor (beta chain) under discussion was sequenced for a study of blood T cells in healthy people across ages. The use of a sample-barcoded 5' primer and a J-beta primer mix characterized a second PCR of about 7 to 12 cycles. Researchers report that a template-switch adaptor with 12 random nucleotides tagged each cDNA molecule. Each CDR3 protein is one row after TCRdb ran MiXCR on the 5' RACE reads. The repertoire consists of around 870,000 distinct CDR3 sequences, with about 30% occurring once and the leading ten covering 15% to 20%. This clonotype was seen many times. Germline assignment: CDR1 MNHEY and CDR2 SVGEGT. This CDR3 has 17 amino acids. V was cut by 0 bases and J by 6 bases, with 15 bases left in between.

V gene TRBV6-2 or TRBV6-3 combines with J gene TRBJ1-6; TRBD1 might be the D (6 bases). Sequenced input: blood. This sequence was found in a woman over 75 in good health. CDR3 residues: CASSYSFQGTSNSPLHF. The CDR3 nucleotides are TGTGCCAGCAGTTACTCTTTCCAAGGGACATCTAATTCACCCCTCCACTTT.